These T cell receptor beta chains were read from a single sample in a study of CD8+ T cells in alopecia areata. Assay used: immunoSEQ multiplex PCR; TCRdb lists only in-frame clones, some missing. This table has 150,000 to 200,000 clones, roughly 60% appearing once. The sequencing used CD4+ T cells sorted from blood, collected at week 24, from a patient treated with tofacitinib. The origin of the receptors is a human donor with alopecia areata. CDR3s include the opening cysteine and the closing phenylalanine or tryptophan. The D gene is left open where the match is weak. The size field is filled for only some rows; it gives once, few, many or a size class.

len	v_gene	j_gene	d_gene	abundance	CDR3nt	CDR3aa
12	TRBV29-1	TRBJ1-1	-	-	TGCAGCGTTATTATCGGGAACACTGAAGCTTTCTTT	CSVIIGNTEAFF
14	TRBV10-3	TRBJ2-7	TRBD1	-	TGTGCCAGCAGTTATGGGGACAGGGGATACGAGCAGTACTTC	CASSYGDRGYEQYF
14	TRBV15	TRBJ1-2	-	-	TGTGCCACCAGCGGGGACAAAACTTACTATGGCTACACCTTC	CATSGDKTYYGYTF
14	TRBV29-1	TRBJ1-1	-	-	TGCAGCGTTAAACAGGGTTGGGGGAACACTGAAGCTTTCTTT	CSVKQGWGNTEAFF
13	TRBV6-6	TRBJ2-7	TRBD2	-	TGTGCCAGCACGGGACTAGCGTCATACGAGCAGTACTTC	CASTGLASYEQYF
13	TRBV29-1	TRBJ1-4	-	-	TGCAGCGTTGAACCCGGGAACAATGAAAAACTGTTTTTT	CSVEPGNNEKLFF
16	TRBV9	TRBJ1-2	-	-	TGTGCCAGCAGCGTCGGAGGGGGAGGCAGGGGTAATGGCTACACCTTC	CASSVGGGGRGNGYTF
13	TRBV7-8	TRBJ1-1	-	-	TGTGCCAGCAGCTTAAGTCAGGGGCCTGAAGCTTTCTTT	CASSLSQGPEAFF
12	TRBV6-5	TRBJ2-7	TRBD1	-	TGTGCCAGCAGTAGACAGGGGAGGGAGCAGTACTTC	CASSRQGREQYF
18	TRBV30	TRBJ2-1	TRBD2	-	TGTGCCTGGAGTCTTGGGACTAGCGGGGGGGAGTTTAGGTATGAGCAGTTCTTC	CAWSLGTSGGEFRYEQFF
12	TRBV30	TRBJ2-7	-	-	TGTGCCTGGAGTGGGCAGGGGCACGAGCAGTACTTC	CAWSGQGHEQYF
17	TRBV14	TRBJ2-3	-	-	TGTGCCAGCAGCCACATAGCAGGGAACCTAAGCACAGATACGCAGTATTTT	CASSHIAGNLSTDTQYF
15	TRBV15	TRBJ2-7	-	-	TGTGCCACCAGCCTCGATCGGACAGTTCCTTACGAGCAGTACTTC	CATSLDRTVPYEQYF
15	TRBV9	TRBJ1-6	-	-	TGTGCCAGCAGCGTAGACGGGACTCCATATTCACCCCTCCACTTT	CASSVDGTPYSPLHF
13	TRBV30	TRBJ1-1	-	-	TGTGCCTGGAGTGCCCAGCCAAACACTGAAGCTTTCTTT	CAWSAQPNTEAFF
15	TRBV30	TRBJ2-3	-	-	TGTGCCTGGAGTAACACAGGCGTTAGCACAGATACGCAGTATTTT	CAWSNTGVSTDTQYF
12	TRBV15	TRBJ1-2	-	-	TGTGCCACCAGCGGTCAGTATGGTGGCTACACCTTC	CATSGQYGGYTF
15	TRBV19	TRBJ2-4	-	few	TGTGCCAGTAGAAGTCAAGGTGGTGCCAAAAACATTCAGTACTTC	CASRSQGGAKNIQYF
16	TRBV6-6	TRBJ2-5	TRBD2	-	TGTGCCAGCAGTCCAGTTAGCGGGGGGACGGTGGAGACCCAGTACTTC	CASSPVSGGTVETQYF
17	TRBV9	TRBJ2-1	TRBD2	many	TGTGCCAGCAGCGTAGATGGACTAGCGGGGGTTCTTAATGAGCAGTTCTTC	CASSVDGLAGVLNEQFF
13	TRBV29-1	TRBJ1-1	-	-	TGCAGCGTTGCGACTCGTATGAACACTGAAGCTTTCTTT	CSVATRMNTEAFF
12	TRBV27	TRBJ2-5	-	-	TGTGCCAGCAGTTTCATGCAAGAGACCCAGTACTTC	CASSFMQETQYF
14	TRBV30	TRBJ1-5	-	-	TGTGCCTGGAGTGTACCCCACTTGCGTCAGCCCCAGCATTTT	CAWSVPHLRQPQHF
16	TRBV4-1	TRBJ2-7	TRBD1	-	TGCGCCAGCAGCCCGGGCAACCGGGACAGAGTCTACGAGCAGTACTTC	CASSPGNRDRVYEQYF
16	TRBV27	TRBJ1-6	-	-	TGTGCCAGCAGTAAACAGGGTGGGGGACCTAATTCACCCCTCCACTTT	CASSKQGGGPNSPLHF
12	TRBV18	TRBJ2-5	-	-	TGTGCCAGCTCACACAAGAGGGAGACCCAGTACTTC	CASSHKRETQYF
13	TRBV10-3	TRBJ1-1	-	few	TGTGCCATCTTACGGGGGCCCAACACTGAAGCTTTCTTT	CAILRGPNTEAFF
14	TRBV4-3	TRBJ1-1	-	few	TGCGCCAGCAGCCAAGATCTCCGGGGAACTGAAGCTTTCTTT	CASSQDLRGTEAFF
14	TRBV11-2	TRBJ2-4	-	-	TGTGCCAGCAGCTTAGGCCAGCACAAAAACATTCAGTACTTC	CASSLGQHKNIQYF
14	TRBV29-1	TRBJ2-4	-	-	TGCAGCGTTGTCCCCGGTGAGGCGGTCAACATTCAGTACTTC	CSVVPGEAVNIQYF
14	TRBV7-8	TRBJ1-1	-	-	TGTGCCAGCAGCTTAGGAGCGGTGAACACTGAAGCTTTCTTT	CASSLGAVNTEAFF
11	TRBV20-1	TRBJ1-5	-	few	TGCAGTGCTAGAGATGCGGGTCCCCAGCATTTT	CSARDAGPQHF
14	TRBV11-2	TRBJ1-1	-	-	TGTGCCAGCAGCTTAGTCGGCGGGAACACTGAAGCTTTCTTT	CASSLVGGNTEAFF
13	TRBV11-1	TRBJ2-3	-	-	TGTGCCAGCTTGGGGGCGTTGGAAGATACGCAGTATTTT	CASLGALEDTQYF
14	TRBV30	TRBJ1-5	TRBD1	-	TGTGCCTGGAGTTGGACAGGGGGCTATCAGCCCCAGCATTTT	CAWSWTGGYQPQHF
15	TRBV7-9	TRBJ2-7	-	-	TGTGCCAGCAGCCCTTGGGGTAAATCCTCCTACGAGCAGTACTTC	CASSPWGKSSYEQYF
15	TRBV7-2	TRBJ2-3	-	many	TGTGCCAGCAGCTCCTTGGGGGGCGAATCGGATACGCAGTATTTT	CASSSLGGESDTQYF
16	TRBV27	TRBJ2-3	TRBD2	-	TGTGCCAGCAGTTTCGGGACTAGCGGGGCCGTAGATACGCAGTATTTT	CASSFGTSGAVDTQYF
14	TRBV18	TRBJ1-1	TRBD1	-	TGTGCCAGCTCACCACCGGGACAGGGAGTTCAAGCTTTCTTT	CASSPPGQGVQAFF
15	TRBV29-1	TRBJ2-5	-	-	TGCAGCGTCCCGGCTTTAACAGGATATCAAGAGACCCAGTACTTC	CSVPALTGYQETQYF
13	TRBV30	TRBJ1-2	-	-	TGTGCCGTACGTCCGGTACCAACTAAGAGCTACACCTTC	CAVRPVPTKSYTF